This is a list of T cell receptor beta chains from one sample in a study of cytomegalovirus exposure and HLA in healthy donors. Using immunoSEQ multiplex PCR, the repertoire was profiled, and TCRdb retains in-frame clones only, with some absent. The sample holds approximately 160,000 clones, around three fifths seen once. Input material: PBMCs. Receptors originate from a woman aged 25 to 39 in good health and CMV-seropositive. Each CDR3 is given with its conserved first and last residue. D genes are given only for firm matches. A clone size is listed for some rows: how often the clone was seen (once, few, many), or a class if it is expanded.

v_call: TRBV9
d_call: NA
clone_size: NA
j_call: TRBJ1-1
cdr3_nt: TGTGCCAGCAGCGCAGAGGTTGTCGGGGAAGCTTTCTTT
cdr3_aa: CASSAEVVGEAFF

v_call: TRBV27
d_call: TRBD1
clone_size: once
j_call: TRBJ2-2
cdr3_nt: TGTGCCAGCAGGCGCGGGACAGGGGGGACCGGGGAGCTGTTTTTT
cdr3_aa: CASRRGTGGTGELFF

v_call: TRBV6-5
d_call: NA
clone_size: NA
j_call: TRBJ2-3
cdr3_nt: TGTGCCACTCAGAGGACGGGAGCTATCACAGATACGCAGTATTTT
cdr3_aa: CATQRTGAITDTQYF

v_call: TRBV11-3
d_call: NA
clone_size: NA
j_call: TRBJ1-1
cdr3_nt: TGTGCCAGCAGCTTAGTCACAGGGCGAGGGACTGAAGCTTTCTTT
cdr3_aa: CASSLVTGRGTEAFF

v_call: TRBV6-1
d_call: TRBD2
clone_size: NA
j_call: TRBJ2-5
cdr3_nt: TGTGCCAGCAGAAGGACTAGCGGGAGTCAAGAGACCCAGTACTTC
cdr3_aa: CASRRTSGSQETQYF

v_call: TRBV27
d_call: TRBD2
clone_size: NA
j_call: TRBJ2-5
cdr3_nt: TGTGCCAGCAGTTTATTTCTAGCGGCCCAAGAGACCCAGTACTTC
cdr3_aa: CASSLFLAAQETQYF

v_call: TRBV30
d_call: NA
clone_size: NA
j_call: TRBJ1-4
cdr3_nt: TGTGCCTGGAGTCGGGGAGGGACGCGGGGTGAAAAACTGTTTTTT
cdr3_aa: CAWSRGGTRGEKLFF

v_call: TRBV2
d_call: NA
clone_size: few
j_call: TRBJ1-2
cdr3_nt: TGTGCCAGCAGTGCGACAGGATCGGGCTACACCTTC
cdr3_aa: CASSATGSGYTF

v_call: TRBV13
d_call: NA
clone_size: NA
j_call: TRBJ2-7
cdr3_nt: TGTGCCAGCAGTCTAGGCTCTAGCACCCTGGACGAGCAGTACTTC
cdr3_aa: CASSLGSSTLDEQYF

v_call: TRBV9
d_call: TRBD1
clone_size: NA
j_call: TRBJ2-7
cdr3_nt: TGTGCCAGCAGCGTTGGACAGGGCGGCTACGAGCAGTACTTC
cdr3_aa: CASSVGQGGYEQYF

v_call: TRBV19
d_call: TRBD2
clone_size: NA
j_call: TRBJ2-7
cdr3_nt: TGTGCCAGTAGTCCCCGGACTAGCGGGAGGCGCGAGCAGTACTTC
cdr3_aa: CASSPRTSGRREQYF

v_call: TRBV6-1
d_call: NA
clone_size: NA
j_call: TRBJ2-7
cdr3_nt: TGTGCCAGCAGTGAAGCGTGGGGACTCGGAAGCTCCTACGAGCAGTACTTC
cdr3_aa: CASSEAWGLGSSYEQYF

v_call: TRBV28
d_call: TRBD1
clone_size: NA
j_call: TRBJ2-7
cdr3_nt: TGTGCCAGCACCCGACAGGGCTCGTTAACCTACGAGCAGTACTTC
cdr3_aa: CASTRQGSLTYEQYF

v_call: TRBV11-2
d_call: TRBD1
clone_size: NA
j_call: TRBJ2-5
cdr3_nt: TGTGCCAGCAGCTTAAGGGACAGGGGGACCCAAGAGACCCAGTACTTC
cdr3_aa: CASSLRDRGTQETQYF

v_call: TRBV4-1
d_call: TRBD2
clone_size: few
j_call: TRBJ2-1
cdr3_nt: TGCGCCAGCAGCCAACCCGGGACTAGCGGGGGTGGGGATGAGCAGTTCTTC
cdr3_aa: CASSQPGTSGGGDEQFF

v_call: TRBV30
d_call: TRBD1
clone_size: many
j_call: TRBJ1-5
cdr3_nt: TGTGCCTGGACGCAGGGACAGCAAAATCAGCCCCAGCATTTT
cdr3_aa: CAWTQGQQNQPQHF

v_call: TRBV5-1
d_call: TRBD1
clone_size: NA
j_call: TRBJ2-5
cdr3_nt: TGCGCCAGCAGACAAGGGGGGCAGGGGGCGAGGGAGACCCAGTACTTC
cdr3_aa: CASRQGGQGARETQYF

v_call: TRBV5-1
d_call: NA
clone_size: NA
j_call: TRBJ1-2
cdr3_nt: TGCGCCAGCAGCCCGTCGGGGGAGAATGGCTACACCTTC
cdr3_aa: CASSPSGENGYTF

v_call: TRBV2
d_call: NA
clone_size: NA
j_call: TRBJ2-7
cdr3_nt: TGTGCCAGCAGTAGACTAGCCTACGAGCAGTACTTC
cdr3_aa: CASSRLAYEQYF

v_call: TRBV5-1
d_call: TRBD1
clone_size: NA
j_call: TRBJ1-3
cdr3_nt: TGCGCCAGCAGCTTGGCAACGACAGGGCAAGGAAACACCATATATTTT
cdr3_aa: CASSLATTGQGNTIYF

v_call: TRBV30
d_call: TRBD1
clone_size: NA
j_call: TRBJ1-4
cdr3_nt: TGTGCCTTCTGGGACAGTCGGGAAAAACTGTTTTTT
cdr3_aa: CAFWDSREKLFF

v_call: TRBV7-9
d_call: NA
clone_size: NA
j_call: TRBJ2-5
cdr3_nt: TGTGCCAGCAGCCAAATTAGGTCTTCGCGGCAGGGTGTCCAAGAGACCCAGTACTTC
cdr3_aa: CASSQIRSSRQGVQETQYF

v_call: TRBV28
d_call: TRBD1
clone_size: NA
j_call: TRBJ1-5
cdr3_nt: TGTGCCAGCAGTTTGACAGGGAGCAATCAGCCCCAGCATTTT
cdr3_aa: CASSLTGSNQPQHF

v_call: TRBV5-1
d_call: NA
clone_size: NA
j_call: TRBJ2-7
cdr3_nt: TGCGCCAGCAGTCTAGCGAACCCCTACGAGCAGTACTTC
cdr3_aa: CASSLANPYEQYF

v_call: TRBV27
d_call: TRBD1
clone_size: NA
j_call: TRBJ2-3
cdr3_nt: TGTGCCAGCAGCACGGGACAGGGGAACGCAGATACGCAGTATTTT
cdr3_aa: CASSTGQGNADTQYF

v_call: TRBV4-1
d_call: NA
clone_size: NA
j_call: TRBJ2-7
cdr3_nt: TGCGCCAGCAGCCCGTCACAGAAACTCCGCTACGAGCAGTACTTC
cdr3_aa: CASSPSQKLRYEQYF

v_call: TRBV19
d_call: NA
clone_size: NA
j_call: TRBJ1-1
cdr3_nt: TGTGCCAGTAATTCGGAGGGTCGGACTGAAGCTTTCTTT
cdr3_aa: CASNSEGRTEAFF

v_call: TRBV9
d_call: NA
clone_size: NA
j_call: TRBJ1-1
cdr3_nt: TGTGCCAGCAGCGGAACAGGGCTAAAGGGTACTGAAGCTTTCTTT
cdr3_aa: CASSGTGLKGTEAFF

v_call: TRBV27
d_call: NA
clone_size: NA
j_call: TRBJ2-7
cdr3_nt: TGTGCCAGCAGTTTATCCGTTTCCTACTACGAGCAGTACTTC
cdr3_aa: CASSLSVSYYEQYF

v_call: TRBV5-6
d_call: NA
clone_size: NA
j_call: TRBJ1-2
cdr3_nt: TGTGCCAGCAGCTTTTCGAGGGCTTCTAACTATGGCTACACCTTC
cdr3_aa: CASSFSRASNYGYTF

v_call: TRBV27
d_call: TRBD1
clone_size: NA
j_call: TRBJ1-1
cdr3_nt: TGTGCCAGCAGGGGACAGGGGCTAGGCTTCTTT
cdr3_aa: CASRGQGLGFF

v_call: TRBV6-5
d_call: NA
clone_size: few
j_call: TRBJ1-2
cdr3_nt: TGTGCCAGCAGTAAGGGGGGGGCGCCCAACTATGGCTACACCTTC
cdr3_aa: CASSKGGAPNYGYTF

v_call: TRBV6-6
d_call: TRBD1
clone_size: NA
j_call: TRBJ1-3
cdr3_nt: TGTGCCAGCAGTTCAACAGGGGGTACTGGAAACACCATATATTTT
cdr3_aa: CASSSTGGTGNTIYF

v_call: TRBV4-1
d_call: TRBD2
clone_size: NA
j_call: TRBJ2-5
cdr3_nt: TGCGCCAGCAGCCAAGATGTGACTAGCGGGCTGACCCAGTACTTC
cdr3_aa: CASSQDVTSGLTQYF

v_call: TRBV30
d_call: NA
clone_size: few
j_call: TRBJ2-7
cdr3_nt: TGTGCCTGGAGTGCCCGGGTGCCCGAGCAGTACTTC
cdr3_aa: CAWSARVPEQYF

v_call: TRBV5-4
d_call: TRBD1
clone_size: few
j_call: TRBJ2-2
cdr3_nt: TGTGCCAGCAGCGGGGACAGGGGGAGTAACACCGGGGAGCTGTTTTTT
cdr3_aa: CASSGDRGSNTGELFF

v_call: TRBV6-1
d_call: NA
clone_size: NA
j_call: TRBJ2-6
cdr3_nt: TGTGCCAGCAGCCAGGCTCGACAGGTAGACGTCCTGACTTTC
cdr3_aa: CASSQARQVDVLTF

v_call: TRBV13
d_call: NA
clone_size: NA
j_call: TRBJ2-7
cdr3_nt: TGTGCCAGCAGCCTCGGCTCCTACGAGCAGTACTTC
cdr3_aa: CASSLGSYEQYF

v_call: TRBV27
d_call: TRBD1
clone_size: NA
j_call: TRBJ1-1
cdr3_nt: TGTGCCAGCAGTCTCAAGGGACAGAACGAAGCTTTCTTT
cdr3_aa: CASSLKGQNEAFF